The rows below give T cell receptor beta chains drawn from one sample of a study of cytomegalovirus exposure and HLA in healthy donors. Measured with immunoSEQ multiplex PCR; TCRdb has only the in-frame clones, and not every one. This sample has about 150,000 clones, with over 60% found just once. The sequenced material came from PBMCs. The receptors derive from a man aged 35-49 years in good health and CMV-seronegative. The CDR3 runs from the conserved cysteine through the conserved F or W. The D gene is left open where the match is weak. Size is omitted from some rows. Given values are once, few, many or a class for expanded clones.

J gene	D gene	V gene	clone size	CDR3 protein	CDR3 DNA
TRBJ2-3	TRBD1	TRBV25-1	few	CASSDDRGIGDTQYF	TGTGCCAGCAGTGACGACAGGGGCATTGGGGATACGCAGTATTTT
TRBJ2-7	TRBD1	TRBV4-1	NA	CASSQAGTGVEYEQYF	TGCGCCAGCAGCCAAGCTGGGACAGGGGTAGAATACGAGCAGTACTTC
TRBJ1-2	NA	TRBV5-1	few	CASKGSGGRGYGYTF	TGCGCCAGCAAGGGTTCCGGGGGGCGCGGCTATGGCTACACCTTC
TRBJ2-1	TRBD2	TRBV7-2	NA	CASSRGVSGAGEQFF	TGTGCCAGCAGCCGAGGTGTTAGCGGGGCCGGTGAGCAGTTCTTC
TRBJ2-7	TRBD1	TRBV4-1	NA	CASSSADRMTYEQYF	TGCGCCAGCAGCTCGGCGGACAGGATGACCTACGAGCAGTACTTC
TRBJ2-7	NA	TRBV28	NA	CASSSAARPSYEQYF	TGTGCCAGCAGTTCGGCGGCAAGGCCCTCCTACGAGCAGTACTTC
TRBJ2-7	NA	TRBV6-5	NA	CASSYNWESEQYF	TGTGCCAGCAGTTACAATTGGGAGAGCGAGCAGTACTTC
TRBJ1-1	NA	TRBV6-1	NA	CASSRGDTEAFF	TGTGCCAGCAGCCGGGGGGACACTGAAGCTTTCTTT
TRBJ1-5	NA	TRBV19	NA	CASSIQFGWGGLNQPQHF	TGTGCCAGTAGTATACAGTTCGGGTGGGGGGGCCTCAATCAGCCCCAGCATTTT
TRBJ1-2	NA	TRBV5-4	NA	CASSLVSVQGYGYTF	TGTGCCAGCAGCTTGGTTAGTGTGCAGGGGTATGGCTACACCTTC
TRBJ1-3	NA	TRBV11-2	NA	CASSLRGRGDTIYF	TGTGCCAGCAGCTTAAGGGGCAGAGGAGACACCATATATTTT
TRBJ1-5	NA	TRBV7-4	NA	CASSLGGQAPNKNQPQHF	TGTGCCAGCAGCTTAGGAGGGCAGGCCCCCAATAAGAATCAGCCCCAGCATTTT
TRBJ2-7	NA	TRBV18	NA	CASSRAVSSGEQYF	TGTGCCAGCTCACGTGCCGTATCCTCCGGCGAGCAGTACTTC
TRBJ1-6	TRBD1	TRBV5-1	few	CASSRNGQVQSPLHF	TGCGCCAGCAGCCGAAATGGACAGGTACAGTCACCCCTCCACTTT
TRBJ2-7	TRBD1	TRBV6-6	NA	CASSFAGTGAYEQYF	TGTGCCAGCAGCTTTGCCGGGACAGGTGCCTACGAGCAGTACTTC
TRBJ2-7	NA	TRBV19	NA	CASSIFEGAYEQYF	TGTGCCAGTAGTATATTCGAGGGAGCCTACGAGCAGTACTTC
TRBJ1-2	NA	TRBV7-9	NA	CASSPGGLDYGYTF	TGTGCCAGCAGCCCGGGGGGCTTGGACTATGGCTACACCTTC
TRBJ2-7	TRBD1	TRBV10-1	NA	CASTNPPRDRLFYEQYF	TGCGCCAGCACCAACCCCCCCCGGGACAGATTGTTCTACGAGCAGTACTTC
TRBJ2-3	NA	TRBV5-1	few	CASSLGFPGSISTDTQYF	TGCGCCAGCAGCTTGGGATTCCCGGGGTCCATTAGCACAGATACGCAGTATTTT
TRBJ1-1	NA	TRBV19	NA	CASKEVIMNTEAFF	TGTGCCAGTAAAGAGGTGATCATGAACACTGAAGCTTTCTTT
TRBJ1-5	NA	TRBV2	NA	CASRMGGLQPQHF	TGTGCCAGCAGGATGGGGGGTTTGCAGCCCCAGCATTTT
TRBJ2-7	TRBD2	TRBV7-2	NA	CASTGGLAGVNYEQYF	TGTGCCAGCACTGGGGGACTAGCGGGTGTGAATTACGAGCAGTACTTC
TRBJ1-2	TRBD1	TRBV6-1	NA	CASSELGTGGYGYTF	TGTGCCAGCAGTGAACTAGGGACAGGGGGCTATGGCTACACCTTC
TRBJ1-2	NA	TRBV7-9	NA	CASSLATVRTGGYTF	TGTGCCAGCAGCTTAGCGACGGTCCGGACGGGAGGCTACACCTTC
TRBJ2-2	NA	TRBV11-3	NA	CASSFRGTNTGELFF	TGTGCCAGCAGCTTCAGGGGCACGAACACCGGGGAGCTGTTTTTT
TRBJ1-1	NA	TRBV19	NA	CASRGADTLNTEAFF	TGTGCCAGTAGGGGAGCTGACACTCTTAACACTGAAGCTTTCTTT
TRBJ1-2	TRBD1	TRBV19	NA	CASSPNRDREDYGYPF	TGTGCCAGTAGTCCAAACCGGGACAGGGAGGACTATGGCTACCCCTTC
TRBJ2-1	NA	TRBV29-1	once	CSVDPRGIGTKNEQFF	TGCAGCGTTGATCCTCGGGGAATTGGAACTAAAAATGAGCAGTTCTTC
TRBJ1-2	NA	TRBV2	once	CASSDRGYGYTF	TGTGCCAGCAGTGACAGGGGCTATGGCTACACCTTC
TRBJ2-3	TRBD2	TRBV5-1	NA	CASSFSGTQKSDTQYF	TGCGCCAGCAGCTTTAGCGGGACTCAAAAGTCAGATACGCAGTATTTT
TRBJ1-2	TRBD1	TRBV7-9	NA	CASSSTDRGLGGYTF	TGTGCCAGCAGCAGTACGGACAGGGGGCTTGGTGGCTACACCTTC
TRBJ1-2	NA	TRBV10-3	NA	CAISESLQGSYGYTF	TGTGCCATCAGTGAGTCGTTACAGGGAAGCTATGGCTACACCTTC
TRBJ2-3	NA	TRBV5-1	NA	CASSLARQIRTDTQYF	TGCGCCAGCAGCTTGGCTCGACAAATCCGCACAGATACGCAGTATTTT
TRBJ2-4	NA	TRBV30	once	CAWSGPLNGNIQYF	TGTGCCTGGAGTGGGCCCCTGAATGGAAACATTCAGTACTTC
TRBJ1-1	NA	TRBV29-1	NA	CSVDDRSTTEAFF	TGCAGCGTTGATGACAGGAGTACGACTGAAGCTTTCTTT
TRBJ2-5	TRBD2	TRBV6-1	few	CASLRGGQETQYF	TGTGCCAGTCTTAGGGGAGGGCAAGAGACCCAGTACTTC
TRBJ2-1	NA	TRBV10-3	NA	CAISGLPYNEQFF	TGTGCCATCAGCGGACTTCCTTACAATGAGCAGTTCTTC
TRBJ2-5	TRBD2	TRBV7-7	once	CASSSTGTSGQETQYF	TGTGCCAGCAGCTCCACCGGGACTAGCGGCCAAGAGACCCAGTACTTC
TRBJ1-5	NA	TRBV5-1	NA	CASSLGPASGNQPQHF	TGCGCCAGCAGCTTGGGTCCCGCGTCGGGCAATCAGCCCCAGCATTTT
TRBJ1-2	NA	TRBV7-9	NA	CSSSFGGRGYTF	TGTTCCAGCAGCTTCGGGGGAAGGGGCTACACCTTC